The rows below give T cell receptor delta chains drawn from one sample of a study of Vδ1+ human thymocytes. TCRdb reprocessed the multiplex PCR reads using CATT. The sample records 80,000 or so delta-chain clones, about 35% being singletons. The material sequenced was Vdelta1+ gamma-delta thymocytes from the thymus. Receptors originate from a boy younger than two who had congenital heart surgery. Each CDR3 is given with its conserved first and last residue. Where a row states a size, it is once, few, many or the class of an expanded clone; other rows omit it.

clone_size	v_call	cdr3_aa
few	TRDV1	CALGERGGILAQYTDKLIF
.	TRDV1	CALGELSTGTGGLRYTDKLIF
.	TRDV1	CALGACRGSSTGGYRTDKLIF
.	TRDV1	CALGEPTLRGGGYRTDKLIF
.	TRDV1	CALRRGGYGTDKLIF
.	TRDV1	CALGELVQGRRPNADKLIF
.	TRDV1	CALGARTWGIRPPYTDKLIF
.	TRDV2	CACDTAVYGFSKVDTDHYTDKLIF
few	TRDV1	CALGEPPPGGWGISYTDKLIF
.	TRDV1	CAPRPSRGKYTDKLIF
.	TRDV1	CALGVGGYSTYTDKLIF
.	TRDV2	CACSTRWGRRRLIF
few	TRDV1	CALGAPPYPGTGGYTYTDKLIF
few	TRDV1	CALGVPAREVKLIF
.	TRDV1	CALGDQPSLFYWGIDSRKLIF
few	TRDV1	CALGEGLLPTYTDKLIF
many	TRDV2	CACDLLPTVLGALKLIF
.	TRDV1	CALGDTYGLPTLGIRELIF
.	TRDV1	CALGLRLFLPEGSYWGTAMTTDKLIF
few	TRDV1	CALGESDGDCSGPDKLIF
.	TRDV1	CALGEGPAFLRLFTDKLIF
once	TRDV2	CACKGDTSTDKPIF
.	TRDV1	CALGELWWGRRADKLIF
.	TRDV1	CALGPKLLRSRTDKLIF
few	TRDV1	CALGELILHYLPYTDKLIF
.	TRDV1	CALGEWFNANKLIF
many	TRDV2	CACDVDWGADTDKLIF
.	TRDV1	CALGESPPCRGDMNRGTDKLIF
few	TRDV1	CALTTEPSRSNWGIRGVTAQLFF
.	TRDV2	CACATGLGLLGDTRGTRQMFF
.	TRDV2	CACDTESQRWGIGWRADKLIF
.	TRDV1	CALGEAFIWGYTDKLIF
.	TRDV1	CALGEFDQGEGGYTDKLIF
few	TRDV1	CALGCCKLTLLGDMRPATYTDKLIF
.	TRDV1	CALGECWTDKLIF
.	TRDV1	CALGELPRLPYWGIRSDTDKLIF
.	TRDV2	CACDTVLGDPWWGYTGKLIF
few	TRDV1	CALGEKEPTLFLKLIF
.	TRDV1	CALGDTNSPRVYWGQHTDKLIF
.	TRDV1	CALGEVKRAWGTLPYTDKLIF
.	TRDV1	CALGGPYVLGDTTDKLIF
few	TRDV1	CALGVPSSGRYTDKLIF
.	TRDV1	CALGDPVGPTVLGDPVPLIF
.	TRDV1	CALGEPGVRANTQAGGSPYTDKLIF
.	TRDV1	CALGPHKCLLGGYATFTDKLIF
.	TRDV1	CALGEGFSLTGGPYTDKLIF